Described below is a single T cell receptor beta chain sequence and its context. There is no known antigen for this receptor. Base qualities were left out, and no much larger clone turns up one base away. The sample belongs to a study of blood T cell repertoires in COVID-19 (dated by TCRdb to between 2020 and 2021). Some background on the complete study: Collaborator samples came from the United States, Italy and Spain and covered acute and convalescent phases of COVID-19. The material from the prospective study consisted of cDNA or gDNA derived from T cells, B-cell-depleted T cells, or PBMCs. Deeply sampled blood TCRbeta repertoires from subjects exposed to, actively infected with, or recovered from COVID-19 were included in the dataset. The repertoires were made available in a free public database intended to serve as a resource for research on the immune response to SARS-CoV-2. Samples came from the ongoing ImmuneRACE study (first 160 participants) plus 1,254 subjects from 6 global collaborators. Nearly every sample came with metadata listing a de-identified subject ID, COVID-19 status, age in years and sex. Where available, HLA class I and class II types were taken from metadata supplied by the sample provider and were not determined by assay-based typing.

The immunoSEQ Assay, a bias-controlled multiplex PCR, was used to amplify TCRbeta CDR3 regions from genomic DNA. Per the original workflow: Nucleated cell counts per sample were estimated from amplification of reference gene primers within the assay. To quantify the absolute abundance of each unique TCRbeta CDR3 rearrangement, sequence reads were collapsed and filtered. Productive Simpson clonality was computed per sample as the square root of Simpson's diversity index over productive rearrangements. TCRdb limited this immuneACCESS table to in-frame rearrangements with V and J called. A share of clones is missing; checked studies link under half to unresolved V genes, and the rest is unexplained. V and J calls and clone size are copied from that table; D and trimming were computed from the DNA. This sample gives approximately 110,000 clones in total; 70% to 90% of them show up just once. Under 4% of the sample is held by the ten biggest clonotypes.

The V and J ends are trimmed by 2 bases and 3 bases, leaving 14 bases between them. The CDR3 numbers 16 residues from cysteine through phenylalanine. Only the CDR3 portion is preserved as DNA: 48 bases, with reading frame beginning at the first base. The germline V gene gives CDR1 as SGHTA and CDR2 as FQGTGA. Each collaborating institution followed its own protocols to collect whole blood in K2EDTA tubes. For TCRbeta analysis, collaborator samples were shipped as frozen whole blood, as isolated PBMCs, or as DNA extracted from either sample type. Overall study outcomes, separate from this receptor: How much clinical and demographic metadata was included differed by source and by participant, and the metadata was provided uncurated.

The sample was peripheral blood. Recombination linked TRBV7-3 to TRBJ2-1, with a weak D call of TRBD2 (6 bases match). This TCR derives from a man aged 35 to 55 with acute or convalescent COVID-19. Here the CDR3 is given as CASSLVGGADYNEQFF. In nucleotides, the sequence is TGTGCCAGCAGCTTAGTGGGGGGTGCCGACTACAATGAGCAGTTCTTC.